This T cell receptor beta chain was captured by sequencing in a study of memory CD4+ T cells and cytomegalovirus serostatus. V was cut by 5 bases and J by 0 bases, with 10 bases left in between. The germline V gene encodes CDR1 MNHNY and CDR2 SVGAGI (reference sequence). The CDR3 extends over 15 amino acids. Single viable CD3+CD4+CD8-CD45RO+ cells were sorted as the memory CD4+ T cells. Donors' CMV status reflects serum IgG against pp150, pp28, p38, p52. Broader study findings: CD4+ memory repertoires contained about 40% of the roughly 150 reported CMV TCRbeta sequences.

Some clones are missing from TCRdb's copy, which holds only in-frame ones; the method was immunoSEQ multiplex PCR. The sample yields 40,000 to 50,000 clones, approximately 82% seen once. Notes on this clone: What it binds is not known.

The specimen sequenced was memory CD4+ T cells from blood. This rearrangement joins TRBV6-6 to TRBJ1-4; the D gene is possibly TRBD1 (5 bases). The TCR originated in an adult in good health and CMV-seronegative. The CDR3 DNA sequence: TGTGCCAGCAGTCCCCAGGGAGCAACTAATGAAAAACTGTTTTTT. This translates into CASSPQGATNEKLFF.